This T cell receptor (beta chain) was identified in a study of blood T cells in healthy people across ages. Through a sample-barcoded 5' primer and a J-beta primer mix, a second PCR was run for roughly 7 to 12 cycles. Using its own MiXCR run on the 5' RACE reads, TCRdb lists one record per CDR3 protein. The sample lists around 320,000 distinct CDR3 sequences; 25% to 30% were seen once. This clonotype was counted at least ten times. CDR1 is MNHNS and CDR2 is SASEGT in the germline V gene. CDR3 length: 13 amino acids. This sequence was found in a woman aged 70-85 years in good health. Sequenced material: blood. This chain connects TRBV6-1 to TRBJ2-5, with D hard to call. The better agreement between TRBJ2-1 and the DNA end casts doubt on the J call. The CDR3 here is CASSVDAHNEQFF. The CDR3 nucleotides are TGTGCCAGCTCTGTCGACGCACACAATGAGCAGTTCTTC.